This T cell receptor (beta chain) stems from a study of T cells in Graves' hyperthyroidism and ophthalmopathy. Of note for this clonotype: Antigen unknown.

V lost 5 bases and J 7 bases, leaving 21 bases between the germline ends. The germline gives CDR1 DFQATT, CDR2 SNEGSKA (reference sequence). The CDR3 consists of 14 residues. Uncontrolled infection, other autoimmune disease, pregnancy or lactation led to exclusion. Researchers took RNA transcripts and amplified the TCR beta CDR3 regions from them. The HTBI primer set served for first-round RT-PCR of the TCR CDR3. TCRdb reprocessed the multiplex PCR reads with MiXCR, giving one entry per CDR3 protein. This sample yields roughly 500,000 distinct CDR3 sequences, of which roughly 45% are seen a single time; about two fifths belongs to the top ten. Notes on the study in general: Ophthalmopathy could be told apart from stable hyperthyroidism with a 13 V-J model. Blood also held most thyroid clonotypes expanded beyond 0.001. A median around 6 months before onset, the model predicted ophthalmopathy.

The sequence came from an adult woman with Graves' disease, either hyperthyroidism or ophthalmopathy (not recorded which). This sequence joins TRBV20-1 and TRBJ2-7; D gene uncertain. Sequencing was performed on peripheral blood or thyroid tissue (not recorded which). The CDR3 is CSASGRTVSLEQYF. CDR3 DNA: TGCAGTGCTTCCGGACGGACCGTGAGTTTGGAGCAGTACTTC.